The T cell receptor beta chain under discussion was sequenced for a study of CD8 T cells in ankylosing spondylitis. Findings and limits, study-wide: Reportedly, matched ankylosing spondylitis synovial fluid was significantly enriched for disease-linked clones. For ankylosing spondylitis blood, a TCR beta motif of 7 or 8 highly homologous variants appeared characteristic.

Trimming pared 2 bases from V and 10 bases from J, leaving 17 bases between. Germline V gene lookup returns CDR1 MDHEN and CDR2 SYDVKM. The CDR3 sequence is 14 residues long. As regards this clonotype: Its antigen is still unknown.

Via MiXCR, TCRdb re-called the 5' RACE reads, giving one row per CDR3 protein. The sample has fewer than 500,000 distinct CDR3 sequences; about a fifth are singletons. This sequence was found in a male donor with ankylosing spondylitis. Material: blood, either unsorted or a sorted T cell fraction (not recorded which). The chain recombines TRBV28 with TRBJ1-2, with D uncertain. CDR3 loop: CASSLRAPQRDYTF. CDR3 coding DNA: TGTGCCAGCAGTTTAAGGGCGCCACAACGGGACTACACCTTC.